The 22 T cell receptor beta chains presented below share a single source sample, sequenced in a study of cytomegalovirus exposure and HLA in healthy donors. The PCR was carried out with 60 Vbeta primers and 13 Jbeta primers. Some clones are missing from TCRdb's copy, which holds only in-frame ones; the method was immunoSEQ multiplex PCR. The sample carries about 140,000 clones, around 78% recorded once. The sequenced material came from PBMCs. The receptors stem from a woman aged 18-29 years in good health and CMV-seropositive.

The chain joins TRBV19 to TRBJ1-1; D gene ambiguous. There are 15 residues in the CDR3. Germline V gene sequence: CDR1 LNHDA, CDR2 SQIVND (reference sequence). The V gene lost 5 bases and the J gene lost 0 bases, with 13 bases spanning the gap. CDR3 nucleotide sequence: TGTGCCAGTAGTTCTTGGGCCAACTTGAACACTGAAGCTTTCTTT. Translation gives CASSSWANLNTEAFF.

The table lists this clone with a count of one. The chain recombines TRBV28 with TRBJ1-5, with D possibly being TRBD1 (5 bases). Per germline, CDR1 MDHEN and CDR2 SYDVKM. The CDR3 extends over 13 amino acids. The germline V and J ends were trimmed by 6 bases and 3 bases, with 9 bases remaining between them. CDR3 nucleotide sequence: TGTGCCAGCAGCTACAGGAACAATCAGCCCCAGCATTTT. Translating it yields CASSYRNNQPQHF.

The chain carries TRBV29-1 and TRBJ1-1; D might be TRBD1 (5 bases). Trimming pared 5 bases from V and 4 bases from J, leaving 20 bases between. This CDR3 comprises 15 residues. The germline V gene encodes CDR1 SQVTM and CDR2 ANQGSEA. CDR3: CSVPVFPGESTEAFF. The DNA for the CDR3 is TGCAGCGTTCCTGTTTTTCCGGGGGAGTCCACTGAAGCTTTCTTT.

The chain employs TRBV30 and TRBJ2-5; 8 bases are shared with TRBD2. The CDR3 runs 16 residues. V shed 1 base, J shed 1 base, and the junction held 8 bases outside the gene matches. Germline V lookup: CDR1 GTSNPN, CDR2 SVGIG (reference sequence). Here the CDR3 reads CAWSDGQRGFQETQYF. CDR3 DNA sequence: TGTGCCTGGAGTGATGGCCAGCGGGGGTTCCAAGAGACCCAGTACTTC.

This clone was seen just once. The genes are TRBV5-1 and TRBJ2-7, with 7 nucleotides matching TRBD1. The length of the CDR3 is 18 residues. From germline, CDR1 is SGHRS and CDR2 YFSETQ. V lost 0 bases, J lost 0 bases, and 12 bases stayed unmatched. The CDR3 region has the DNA TGCGCCAGCAGCTTGGCCGGGCTCTGGACAGGAAGCTCCTACGAGCAGTACTTC. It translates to CASSLAGLWTGSSYEQYF.

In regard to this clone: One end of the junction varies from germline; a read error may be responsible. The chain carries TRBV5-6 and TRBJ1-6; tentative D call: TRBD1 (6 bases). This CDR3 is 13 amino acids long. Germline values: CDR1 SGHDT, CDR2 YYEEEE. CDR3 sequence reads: CASSLGTGPFWDF. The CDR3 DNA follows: TGTGCCAGCAGCTTGGGTACAGGGCCCTTTTGGGACTTT.

The CDR3 DNA reads as TGTGCCAGCAGGGCGGGACAGGCTAATGAAAAACTGTTTTTT. Translation gives CASRAGQANEKLFF. The chain joins TRBV6-1 to TRBJ1-4, with TRBD1 matching 8 bases. The CDR3 loop spans 14 amino acids. V was pared by 6 bases and J by 3 bases, with 3 bases of the junction left unmatched. CDR1 MNHNS and CDR2 SASEGT come from the germline V gene.

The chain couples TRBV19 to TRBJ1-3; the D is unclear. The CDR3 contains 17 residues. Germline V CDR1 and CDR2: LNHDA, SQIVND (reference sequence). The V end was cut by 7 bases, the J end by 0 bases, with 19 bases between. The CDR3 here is CASNRDPFSLSGNTIYF. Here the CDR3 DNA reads TGTGCCAGTAACCGGGATCCCTTTTCACTCTCTGGAAACACCATATATTTT.

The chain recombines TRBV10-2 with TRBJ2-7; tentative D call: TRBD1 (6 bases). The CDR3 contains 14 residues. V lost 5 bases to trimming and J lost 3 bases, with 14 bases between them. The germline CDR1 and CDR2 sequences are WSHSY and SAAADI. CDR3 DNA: TGCGCCAGCAGTACCGGGACACAGTACTACGAGCAGTACTTC. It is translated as CASSTGTQYYEQYF.

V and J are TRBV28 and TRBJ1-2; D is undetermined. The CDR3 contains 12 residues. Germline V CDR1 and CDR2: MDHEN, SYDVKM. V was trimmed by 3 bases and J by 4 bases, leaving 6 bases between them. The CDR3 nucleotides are TGTGCCAGCAGTTTGGGCAGCTATGGCTACACCTTC. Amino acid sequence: CASSLGSYGYTF.

The CDR3 nucleotides are TGTGCCAGCAGCGAAGGGGTGGAGCCCCAGCATTTT. This encodes CASSEGVEPQHF. The rearrangement joins TRBV5-5 to TRBJ1-5; TRBD1 is a possible D gene (5 bases). The germline CDR1 and CDR2 sequences are SGHKS and YYEKEE (reference sequence). V lost 4 bases and J lost 8, with 10 bases in between. This CDR3 is built from 12 residues.

CDR3: CASSPQGNEKLFF. CDR3 sequence (DNA): TGTGCCAGCTCACCCCAGGGGAATGAAAAACTGTTTTTT. The chain combines TRBV18 with TRBJ1-4, with TRBD1 as a possible D gene (6 bases). The germline gives CDR1 KGHSH, CDR2 LQKENI. The CDR3 runs 13 residues. Trimming removed 3 bases at V and 5 bases at J, with 7 bases between.

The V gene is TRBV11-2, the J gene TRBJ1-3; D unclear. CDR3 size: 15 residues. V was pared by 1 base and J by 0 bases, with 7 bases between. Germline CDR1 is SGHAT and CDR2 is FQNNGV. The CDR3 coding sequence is TGTGCCAGCAGCTTAGGTGGAGTCTCTGGAAACACCATATATTTT. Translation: CASSLGGVSGNTIYF.

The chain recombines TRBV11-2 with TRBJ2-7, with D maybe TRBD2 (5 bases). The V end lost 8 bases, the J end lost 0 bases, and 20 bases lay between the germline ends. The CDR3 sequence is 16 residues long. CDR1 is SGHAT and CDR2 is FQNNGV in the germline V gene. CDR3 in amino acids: CASSQPEELSSYEQYF. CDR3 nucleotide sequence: TGTGCCAGCTCCCAGCCGGAGGAACTGAGCTCCTACGAGCAGTACTTC.

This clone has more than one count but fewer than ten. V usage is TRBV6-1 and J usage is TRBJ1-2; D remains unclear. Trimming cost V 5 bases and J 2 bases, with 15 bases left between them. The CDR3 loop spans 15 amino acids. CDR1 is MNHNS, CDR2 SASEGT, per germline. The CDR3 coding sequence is TGTGCCAGCAGTTCCCGGGATTCGATAAACTATGGCTACACCTTC. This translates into CASSSRDSINYGYTF.

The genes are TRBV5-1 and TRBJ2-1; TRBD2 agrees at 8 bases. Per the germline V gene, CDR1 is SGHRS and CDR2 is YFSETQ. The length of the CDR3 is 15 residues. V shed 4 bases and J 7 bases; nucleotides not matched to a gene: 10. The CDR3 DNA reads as TGCGCCAGCAGCACCCCTGGCGGGGGGAGGAATGAGCAGTTCTTC. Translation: CASSTPGGGRNEQFF.

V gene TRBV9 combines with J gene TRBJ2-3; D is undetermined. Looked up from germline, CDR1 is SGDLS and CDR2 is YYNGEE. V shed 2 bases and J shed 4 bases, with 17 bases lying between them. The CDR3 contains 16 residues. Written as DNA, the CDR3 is TGTGCCAGCAGCGTCAAGGTGTCCGGGTACGCAGATACGCAGTATTTT. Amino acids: CASSVKVSGYADTQYF.

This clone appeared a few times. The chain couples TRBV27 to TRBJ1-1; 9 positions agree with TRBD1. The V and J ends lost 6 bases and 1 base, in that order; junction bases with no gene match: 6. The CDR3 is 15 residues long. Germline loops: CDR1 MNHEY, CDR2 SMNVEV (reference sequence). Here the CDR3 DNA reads TGTGCCAGCAGCACTCCGGGACAGGGGAACACTGAAGCTTTCTTT. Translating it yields CASSTPGQGNTEAFF.

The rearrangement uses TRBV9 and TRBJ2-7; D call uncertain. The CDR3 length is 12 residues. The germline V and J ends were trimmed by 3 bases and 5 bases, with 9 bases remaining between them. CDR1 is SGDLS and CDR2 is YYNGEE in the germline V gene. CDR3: CASSGSGHEQYF. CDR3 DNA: TGTGCCAGCAGCGGGAGTGGCCACGAGCAGTACTTC.

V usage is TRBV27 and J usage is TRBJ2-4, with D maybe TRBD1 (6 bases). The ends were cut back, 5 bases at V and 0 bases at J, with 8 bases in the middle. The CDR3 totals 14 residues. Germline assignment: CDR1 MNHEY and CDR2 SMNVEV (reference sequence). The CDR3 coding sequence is TGTGCCAGCAGTACAGGGATAGCCAAAAACATTCAGTACTTC. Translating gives CASSTGIAKNIQYF.

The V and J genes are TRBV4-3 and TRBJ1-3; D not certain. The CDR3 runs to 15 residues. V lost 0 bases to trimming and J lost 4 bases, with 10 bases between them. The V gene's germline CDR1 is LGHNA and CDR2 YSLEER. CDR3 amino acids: CASSQDAPGGNTIYF. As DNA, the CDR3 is TGCGCCAGCAGCCAAGATGCTCCGGGGGGAAACACCATATATTTT.

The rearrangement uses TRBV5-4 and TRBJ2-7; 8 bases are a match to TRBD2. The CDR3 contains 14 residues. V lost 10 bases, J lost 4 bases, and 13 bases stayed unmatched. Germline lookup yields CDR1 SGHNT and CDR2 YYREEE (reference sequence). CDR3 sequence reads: CAPKVQRGPYEQYF. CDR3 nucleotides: TGTGCCCCGAAGGTCCAGCGGGGGCCTTACGAGCAGTACTTC.